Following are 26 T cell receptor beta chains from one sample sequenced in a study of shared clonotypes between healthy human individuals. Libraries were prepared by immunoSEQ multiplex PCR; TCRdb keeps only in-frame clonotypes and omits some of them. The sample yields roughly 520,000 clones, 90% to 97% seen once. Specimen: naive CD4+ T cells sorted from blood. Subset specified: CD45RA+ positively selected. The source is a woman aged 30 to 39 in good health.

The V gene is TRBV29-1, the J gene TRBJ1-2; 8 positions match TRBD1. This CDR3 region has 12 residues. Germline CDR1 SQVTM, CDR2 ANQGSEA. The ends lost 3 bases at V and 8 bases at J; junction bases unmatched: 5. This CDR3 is CSVDRQGSGYTF. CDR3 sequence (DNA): TGCAGCGTTGATAGACAGGGGAGCGGCTACACCTTC. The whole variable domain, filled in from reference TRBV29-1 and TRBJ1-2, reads SAVISQKPSRDICQRGTSLTIQCQVDSQVTMMFWYRQQPGQSLTLIATANQGSEATYESGFVIDKFPISRPNLTFSTLTVSNMSPEDSSIYLCSVDRQGSGYTFGSGTRLTVV.

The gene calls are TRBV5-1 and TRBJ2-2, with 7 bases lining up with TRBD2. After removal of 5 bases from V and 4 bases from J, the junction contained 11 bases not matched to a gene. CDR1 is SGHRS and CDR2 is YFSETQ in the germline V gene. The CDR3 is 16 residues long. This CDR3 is CASRGGREWVTGELFF. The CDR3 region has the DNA TGCGCCAGCAGAGGAGGGCGGGAGTGGGTCACCGGGGAGCTGTTTTTT.

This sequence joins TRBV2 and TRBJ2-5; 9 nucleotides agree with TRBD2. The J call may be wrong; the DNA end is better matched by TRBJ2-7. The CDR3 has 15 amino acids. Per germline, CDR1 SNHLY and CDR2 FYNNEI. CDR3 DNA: TGTGCCAGCACTAGAGCGGGAGGTAAGAACTACGAGCAGTACTTC. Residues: CASTRAGGKNYEQYF.

CDR3 nucleotide sequence: TGTGCCAGCAGCGACCAGCTCGGACACGCTGGCGAGCAGTACTTC. Its protein is CASSDQLGHAGEQYF. This chain joins TRBV2 and TRBJ2-7, with D possibly TRBD1 on 5 matching bases. The CDR3 consists of 15 residues. Trimming removed 6 bases at V and 6 bases at J, with 21 bases between. The V gene's germline CDR1 is SNHLY and CDR2 FYNNEI.

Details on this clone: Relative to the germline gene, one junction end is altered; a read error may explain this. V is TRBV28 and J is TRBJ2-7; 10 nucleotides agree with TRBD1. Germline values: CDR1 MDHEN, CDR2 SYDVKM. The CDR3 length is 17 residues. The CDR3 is CASSLGVGTGVSYEQYF. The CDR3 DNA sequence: TGTGCCAGCAGTTTAGGGGTTGGGACAGGGGTGTCCTACGAGCAGTATTTC.

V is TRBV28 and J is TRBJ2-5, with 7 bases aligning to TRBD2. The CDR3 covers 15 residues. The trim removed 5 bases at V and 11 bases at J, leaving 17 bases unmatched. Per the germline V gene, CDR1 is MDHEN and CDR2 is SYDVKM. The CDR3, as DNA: TGTGCCAGCAGTCCCGCCCCAGCGGGATTGGGTGAGCAGTACTTC. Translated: CASSPAPAGLGEQYF.

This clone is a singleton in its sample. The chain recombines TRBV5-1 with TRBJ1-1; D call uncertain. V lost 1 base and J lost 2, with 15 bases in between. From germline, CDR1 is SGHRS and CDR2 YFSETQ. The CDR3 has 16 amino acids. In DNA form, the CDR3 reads TGCGCCAGCAGCTTGCGACGGGCCGAGGGTAACACTGAAGCTTTCTTT. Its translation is CASSLRRAEGNTEAFF.

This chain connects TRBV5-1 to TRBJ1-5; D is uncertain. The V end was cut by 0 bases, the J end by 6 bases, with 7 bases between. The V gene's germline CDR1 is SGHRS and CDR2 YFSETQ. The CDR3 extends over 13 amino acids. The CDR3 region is CASSLGLGQPQHF. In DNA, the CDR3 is TGCGCCAGCAGCTTGGGGTTAGGTCAGCCCCAGCATTTT.

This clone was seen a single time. CDR3: CASSYGQAPSSYEQYF. DNA for the CDR3: TGTGCCAGCAGTTATGGACAGGCCCCTAGCTCCTACGAGCAGTACTTC. The chain has TRBV6-6 and TRBJ2-7; 7 bases are a match to TRBD1. The CDR3 consists of 16 residues. Losses at the gene ends were 3 bases for V and 0 bases for J; bases not matched to a gene: 8. Germline V gene lookup returns CDR1 MNHNY and CDR2 SVGAGI (reference sequence).

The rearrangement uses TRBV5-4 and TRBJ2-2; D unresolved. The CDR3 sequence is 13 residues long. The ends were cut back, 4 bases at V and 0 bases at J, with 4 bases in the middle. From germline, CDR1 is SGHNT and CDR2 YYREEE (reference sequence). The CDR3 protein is CASSAPNTGELFF. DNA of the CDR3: TGTGCCAGCAGCGCCCCGAACACCGGGGAGCTGTTTTTT.

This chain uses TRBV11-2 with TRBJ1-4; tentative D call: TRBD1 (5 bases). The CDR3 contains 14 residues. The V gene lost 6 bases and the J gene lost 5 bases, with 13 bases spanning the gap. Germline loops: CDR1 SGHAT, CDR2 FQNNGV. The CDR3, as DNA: TGTGCCAGCAGGCGCCCCGGGACGAATGAAAAACTGTTTTTT. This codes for CASRRPGTNEKLFF.

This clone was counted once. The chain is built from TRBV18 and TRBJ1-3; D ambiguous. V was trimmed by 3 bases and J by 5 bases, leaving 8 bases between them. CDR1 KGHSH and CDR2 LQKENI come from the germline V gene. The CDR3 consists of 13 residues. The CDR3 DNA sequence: TGTGCCAGCTCACCTGAGGGAAGAAACACCATATATTTT. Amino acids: CASSPEGRNTIYF.

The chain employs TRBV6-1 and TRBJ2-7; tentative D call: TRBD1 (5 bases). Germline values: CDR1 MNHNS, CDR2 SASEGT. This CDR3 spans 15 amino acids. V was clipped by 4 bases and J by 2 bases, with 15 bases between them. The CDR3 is CASSVQGVRTYEQYF. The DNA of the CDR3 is TGTGCCAGCAGTGTGCAAGGGGTGAGAACCTACGAGCAGTACTTC.

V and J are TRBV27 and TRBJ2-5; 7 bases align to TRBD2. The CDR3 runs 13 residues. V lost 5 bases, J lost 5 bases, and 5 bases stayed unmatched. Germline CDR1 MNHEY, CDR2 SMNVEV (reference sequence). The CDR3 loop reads CASSPLGGETQYF. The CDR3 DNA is TGTGCCAGCAGTCCCCTCGGGGGGGAGACCCAGTACTTC.

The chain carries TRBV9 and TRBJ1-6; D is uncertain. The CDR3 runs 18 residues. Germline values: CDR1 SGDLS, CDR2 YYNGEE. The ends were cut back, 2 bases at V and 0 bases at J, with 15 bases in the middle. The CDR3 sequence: CASSVSTWESSYNSPLHF. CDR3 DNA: TGTGCCAGCAGCGTGAGTACCTGGGAGAGCTCCTATAATTCACCCCTCCACTTT.

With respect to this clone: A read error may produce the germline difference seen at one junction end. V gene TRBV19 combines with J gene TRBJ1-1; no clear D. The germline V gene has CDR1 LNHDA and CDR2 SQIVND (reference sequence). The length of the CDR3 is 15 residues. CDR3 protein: CASSTTRPGDTEVFF. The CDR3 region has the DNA TGTGCCAGTAGTACAACCCGGCCGGGAGACACTGAAGTTTTCTTT.

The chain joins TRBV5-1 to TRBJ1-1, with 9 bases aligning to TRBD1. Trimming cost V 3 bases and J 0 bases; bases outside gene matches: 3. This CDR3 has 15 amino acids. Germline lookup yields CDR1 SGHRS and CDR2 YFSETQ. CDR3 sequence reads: CASSSGTGMNTEAFF. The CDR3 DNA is TGCGCCAGCAGCTCCGGGACAGGGATGAACACTGAAGCTTTCTTT.

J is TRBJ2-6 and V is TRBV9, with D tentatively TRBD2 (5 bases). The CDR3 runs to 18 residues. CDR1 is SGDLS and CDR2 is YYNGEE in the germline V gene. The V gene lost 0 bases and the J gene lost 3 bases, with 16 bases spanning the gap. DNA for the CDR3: TGTGCCAGCAGCGTAGCAAGAGGGAGCATCGTTGGGGCCAACGTCCTGACTTTC. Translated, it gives CASSVARGSIVGANVLTF.

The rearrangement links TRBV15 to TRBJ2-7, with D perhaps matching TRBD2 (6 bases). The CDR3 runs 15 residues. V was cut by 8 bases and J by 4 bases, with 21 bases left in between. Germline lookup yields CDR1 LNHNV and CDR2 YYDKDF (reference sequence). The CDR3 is CATRPGTGVDYEQYF. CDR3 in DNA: TGTGCCACCCGGCCGGGGACTGGGGTGGATTACGAGCAGTACTTC.

The CDR3 region is CASSTELDAEQFF. The CDR3 DNA is TGTGCCAGCAGTACCGAGCTGGATGCTGAGCAGTTCTTC. V gene TRBV6-4 combines with J gene TRBJ2-1, with D unresolved. Trimming took off 5 bases at V and 9 bases at J, with 14 bases between the two ends. Germline V gene lookup returns CDR1 MRHNA and CDR2 SNTAGT. The CDR3 is 13 amino acids.

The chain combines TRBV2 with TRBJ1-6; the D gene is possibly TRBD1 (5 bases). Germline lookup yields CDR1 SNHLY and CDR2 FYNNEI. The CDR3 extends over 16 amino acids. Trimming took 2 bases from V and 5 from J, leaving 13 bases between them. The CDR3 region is CASSEIGTANNSPLHF. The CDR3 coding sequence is TGTGCCAGCAGTGAAATAGGGACGGCCAATAATTCACCCCTCCACTTT.

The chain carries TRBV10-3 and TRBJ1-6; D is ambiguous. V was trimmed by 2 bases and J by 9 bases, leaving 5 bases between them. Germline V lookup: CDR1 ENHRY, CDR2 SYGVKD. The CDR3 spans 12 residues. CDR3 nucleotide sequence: TGTGCCATCAGTGAGAATACTTCACCCCTCCACTTT. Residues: CAISENTSPLHF.

CDR3 in DNA: TGTGCCAGCAGTGCCCCCCAAGTGAGGCAGCCCCAGCATTTT. Residues: CASSAPQVRQPQHF. The rearrangement links TRBV28 to TRBJ1-5; no clear D. Trimming pared 5 bases from V and 7 bases from J, leaving 15 bases between. Per germline, CDR1 MDHEN and CDR2 SYDVKM. The CDR3 consists of 14 residues.

CDR3 bases: TGTGCCAGCAGCGGGGAAGGGGTCGGGGAGCTGTTTTTT. Its protein product is CASSGEGVGELFF. J is TRBJ2-2 and V is TRBV11-2, with D perhaps matching TRBD1 (5 bases). This CDR3 comprises 13 residues. Germline V gene data show CDR1 as SGHAT and CDR2 as FQNNGV. V lost 5 bases and J 7 bases, leaving 11 bases between the germline ends.

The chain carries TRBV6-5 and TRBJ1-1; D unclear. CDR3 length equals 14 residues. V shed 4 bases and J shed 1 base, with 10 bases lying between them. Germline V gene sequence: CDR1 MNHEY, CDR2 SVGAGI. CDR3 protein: CASSSSGRNTEAFF. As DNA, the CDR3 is TGTGCCAGCAGTTCCTCCGGGAGGAACACTGAAGCTTTCTTT.

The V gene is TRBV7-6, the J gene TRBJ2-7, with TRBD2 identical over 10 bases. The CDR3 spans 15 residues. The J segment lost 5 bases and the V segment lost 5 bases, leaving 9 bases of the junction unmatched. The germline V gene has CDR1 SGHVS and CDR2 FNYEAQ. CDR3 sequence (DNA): TGTGCCAGCAGCCCGCTAGCGGGAGTTCGTCACGAGCAGTACTTC. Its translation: CASSPLAGVRHEQYF.